This T cell receptor beta chain was identified during a study of cytomegalovirus exposure and HLA in healthy donors (dated by TCRdb to the late 2010s). For context, the study as a whole: According to an earlier analysis of a few hundred of the donors, about 179 million T cells yielded 95 million to 140 million unique TCR beta sequences and 276 Gb of sequence data. An early release that covered some 640 HLA-typed donors contained approximately 300 gigabases of sequencing data and about 84 million unique TCR sequences. Among the approximately 420 genotyped donors, around 81% belonged to the genetic ancestry cluster associated with self-reported Caucasian donors. The study aimed to test whether signatures of past pathogen exposure could be identified by cataloging public T cell receptors. The study profiled the T cell repertoires of more than 500 subjects by immunosequencing and related them to cytomegalovirus serostatus. In addition to the first cohort of roughly 670 subjects, a separate validation cohort of 120 different subjects was used. High-throughput TCR immunosequencing, statistical association of individual TCRs with disease status, and machine learning were combined to predict cytomegalovirus infection status. A later analysis re-analyzed previously published TCR beta repertoires from 666 donors and added high-resolution HLA genotyping to study TCR occurrence patterns. The later analysis used no new phenotypic data to find candidate immune exposures, relying instead on TCR beta sequences and their occurrence across donors. In an earlier analysis of 550 to 700 of the donors, high-throughput TCR beta sequencing was used to judge whether each TCR beta V gene segment behaved as functional or pseudogenic. Donor age, sex, ethnicity and CMV serostatus were compiled alongside the repertoire data. A later genetic analysis used genome-wide SNP genotypes for about 55% of the 666 donors, treating that subset as a discovery cohort. Every repertoire in the discovery cohort had been generated on one and the same sequencing platform. HLA typing covered class I and class II loci at four-digit resolution. The number of typed donors differed by locus: about 620-640 for A, B, C, DRB1 and DQB1; 500 to 550 for DQA1; fewer than 610 for DPA1; and around 490 for DPB1. Roughly five DR-DQ haplotypes were handled as single units for association and clustering, since linkage in the cohort was strong. Among about 400 genotyped donors of the cohort, an average of approximately 240,000 unique TCR beta nucleotide sequences was sequenced per donor, of which approximately 19% were non-productive. Study-wide conclusions, independent of this receptor: An earlier analysis of around 600 of the donors showed that most TCR beta V segments appeared in productive rearrangements either about 87% or about 30% of the time, which broadly matched IMGT annotations. In a later genetic analysis, a missense DCLRE1C variant was associated with V-gene and J-gene trimming of TCR beta chains, and the association was replicated in an independent cohort. A further reported finding was that TCR beta sequences accurately predicted the HLA-A and HLA-B alleles for most subjects in the first cohort. Roughly uniform sequencing depth across donors was assumed in presence/absence analyses, although this assumption may not hold. Because HLA typing was unavailable for some donors at each locus, only the typed subset was used in association tests. Because the 87-base-pair reads could not distinguish some IMGT-functional V segments, including TRBV6-2 and TRBV6-3, those segments were excluded. A cluster of highly shared sequence variants was judged likely to represent a technical artifact of the sequencing pipeline. In a later analysis, several top co-occurrence clusters were reported to appear linked to parvovirus B19, influenza, CMV and Epstein-Barr virus. A later analysis associated around 16,000 TCR beta sequences with specific HLA alleles at a false discovery rate of 0.05. A later genetic analysis reported fewer N-insertions in productive TCRs among donors in an Asian-associated ancestry cluster than the approximately 670-donor mean. A few of the identified cytomegalovirus-associated TCR beta chains were confirmed in vitro to be specific for cytomegalovirus antigens. Approximately 18 rarely observed V segments, including chromosome 9 orphons, were excluded from the earlier analysis of a few hundred of the donors because counts were too low. According to the authors, the approach could potentially be generalized to other disease states and immunological phenotypes. Correlated functional status among segregating V segments might reflect linkage disequilibrium, but an unknown experimental factor could not be ruled out. Across donors, most TCR sequences were observed very rarely, whereas some public TCRs were present in many individuals. The only immune exposure information available for the cohort was CMV serostatus. This cohort had only TCR beta chains sequenced, and the lack of alpha or paired-chain data limited which features could be detected. In a later analysis, HLA-associated TCR beta chains showed more clonal expansion and lower generation probabilities than non-associated chains that were equally common. In a later analysis, the rate of TCR association differed among HLA loci, with DRB1 alleles having the most associated TCRs and HLA-C alleles having the fewest. Cytomegalovirus status was reported to be diagnosed by the classifier with high specificity and sensitivity in both the original and validation cohorts. According to a later analysis, most CMV-associated TCR beta chains appeared to be HLA-restricted, and the HLA associations seemed to be driven largely by CMV exposure. A total of 150 or so TCR beta chains were listed by the study as associated with cytomegalovirus. Assigning TCR associations to individual alleles was difficult when HLA alleles, especially DR and DQ, strongly co-occurred.

The receptor library was made with the immunoSEQ multiplex PCR assay. A mixture of 60 forward primers for TCR Vbeta segments and 13 reverse primers for TCR Jbeta segments was used in the multiplex PCR. The CDR3 region of rearranged TCR beta genes was amplified from genomic DNA with a multiplex PCR assay. On the Illumina HiSeq System, the amplified TCR beta libraries were sequenced as 87-base-pair reads. In the authors' own workflow: In a later analysis, about 80 million unique TCR beta chains were counted across the 666 repertoires, and about 9.9 million of these chains were shared by at least two donors. Raw reads were error-corrected and collapsed into unique sequences with a nearest-neighbor algorithm that merged closely related sequences to remove PCR and sequencing errors. Alignment of CDR3 sequences to IMGT reference sequences was used to assign V, D and J gene segments. For a sequence to be retained, a match of at least six nucleotides was required to both a V gene segment and a J gene segment. A rearrangement counted as productive if the CDR3 had no stop codons and remained in frame with V and J, and every other rearrangement counted as non-productive. Following IMGT convention, CDR3 was defined as the stretch from the second conserved V-encoded cysteine to the conserved J-encoded phenylalanine. The earlier analysis of 587 of the donors excluded sequences that lacked an unambiguous match to a single V gene segment. An earlier analysis of several hundred of the donors called V segments functional above 56.7% productive rearrangements and segregating when the between-donor standard deviation exceeded 5%. To diagnose cytomegalovirus status from the catalog of TCR beta chain sequences, a statistical classification framework was built. V and J gene assignment, in a later analysis, came from comparing TCR nucleotide sequences with IMGT/GENE-DB human TR gene sequences. A later analysis assigned CDR3 sequences and most-parsimonious VDJ recombination scenarios with the TCRdist pipeline. In a later analysis, each TCR beta chain was defined by its CDR3 amino acid sequence together with its V-gene family, and reads without a unique V-gene family were excluded. As a way to deal with suspected cross-contamination and a sequencing artifact, a later analysis dropped 450 to 600 nucleotide sequences that were highly shared and had low generation probability. For each public chain, a later analysis derived a clonal expansion index from normalized ranks of inferred template counts within each repertoire. In a later analysis, generation probabilities were computed using a VDJ recombination model fitted to out-of-frame rearrangements, and the results were checked against IGoR. In a later analysis, TCR-TCR, TCR-HLA and TCR-CMV co-occurrence was scored with hypergeometric tests, and a repertoire-size bias correction was applied to TCR pairs. A later analysis estimated false discovery rates by permuting HLA or CMV assignments 20 times. A later analysis grouped co-occurring TCRs with DBSCAN, adding TCRdist sequence similarity when clustering within HLA-allele-positive subsets. Repertoires with fewer than 30,000 or more than 120,000 public chains were left out of co-occurrence clustering, as were four to six repertoires with anomalous nucleotide sharing. In TCRdb, the immuneACCESS table is reduced to in-frame sequences with V and J assigned. These tables do not hold every clone; where another copy was compared, an unresolved V gene accounts for under half, and the others remain unexplained. V and J calls and clone size are as listed in that table; D and trimming were resolved from the DNA. The sample table lists some 99,000 clones, roughly three quarters of them with a count of one. The top ten clonotypes cover roughly 7.7% of the sample.

Looking up the germline V gene yields CDR1 LGHNA and CDR2 YNFKEQ. Trimming removed 2 bases from V and 5 bases from J; the gene matches leave 3 bases unexplained. The CDR3 runs 15 residues from the cysteine to the phenylalanine. Solely the CDR3 DNA is kept, with 45 bases framed from the first base. Comment on this clone: No cognate antigen has been identified for it. The input lacks base qualities; no much larger clone sits a single base away.

The cohort was made up of about 670 healthy bone marrow donors. At the time of sampling, all cohort members were nominally healthy, though unrecorded immune exposures were likely present. The donor was CMV seronegative and belonged to the group of 352 seronegative cohort members. Each donor provided a peripheral blood sample, and peripheral blood mononuclear cells were used for TCR beta sequencing. Genomic DNA was extracted from the blood cell samples with the Qiagen DNeasy Blood Extraction Kit. Input material: PBMCs. The chain uses TRBV4-2 and TRBJ2-3; 11 junctional bases match TRBD1. The source of this sequence is a female donor in good health and CMV-seronegative. This receptor has the CDR3 CASSQRDRGGDTQYF. In nucleotide form, the sequence is TGTGCCAGCAGCCAACGGGACAGGGGGGGAGATACGCAGTATTTT.